This TCR beta chain appears in the sequencing data of a study of T cell changes during pregnancy in multiple sclerosis. V lost 0 bases to trimming and J lost 1 base, with 7 bases between them. The CDR3 is 14 amino acids. CDR1 and CDR2 (germline): SGHAT, FQNNGV. Profiled with immunoSEQ multiplex PCR; TCRdb holds only in-frame clones, not every one. Here the sample spans about 73,000 clones, almost 95% being singletons. The sequences come from peripheral blood, collected in the third trimester of pregnancy. V is TRBV11-2 and J is TRBJ2-7, with D unclear. This TCR derives from a female donor in good health, enrolled as a control in a pregnancy study. CDR3 residues: CASSLEALSYEQYF. The CDR3 region has the DNA TGTGCCAGCAGCTTAGAGGCCCTTTCCTACGAGCAGTACTTC.